A selection of T cell receptor beta chains follows, all from one sample in a study of shared clonotypes between healthy human individuals. The data were produced by immunoSEQ multiplex PCR, yet TCRdb's version contains in-frame clones alone and is incomplete. The table lists about 2.1 million clones, about 94% of them singletons. The sequenced sample consisted of naive CD8+ T cells from PBMCs. Source of these receptors: a man between 18 and 35 years old in good health. Some clones in this sample may be carry-over from other donors' samples. Each CDR3 is given with its conserved first and last residue. Each record gives: D gene, clone size, J gene, V gene, CDR3 protein, CDR3 DNA. A D gene is named only where the DNA matches it firmly. Some rows have no size entry. The others give once, few or many, or a class for an expanded clone.

d_gene: NA; abundance: NA; j_gene: TRBJ1-2; v_gene: TRBV7-8; CDR3aa: CASSSDSAGYTF; CDR3nt: TGTGCCAGCAGCTCGGACTCGGCCGGCTACACCTTC
d_gene: TRBD1; abundance: NA; j_gene: TRBJ2-7; v_gene: TRBV6-1; CDR3aa: CASSSGTELSYEQYF; CDR3nt: TGTGCCAGCAGTTCCGGGACAGAGCTCTCCTACGAGCAGTACTTC
d_gene: NA; abundance: NA; j_gene: TRBJ1-4; v_gene: TRBV9; CDR3aa: CASSALGEKLFF; CDR3nt: TGTGCCAGCAGCGCATTGGGGGAAAAACTGTTTTTT
d_gene: TRBD1; abundance: NA; j_gene: TRBJ1-2; v_gene: TRBV28; CDR3aa: CASSLAGQGADSGYGYTF; CDR3nt: TGTGCCAGCAGTTTAGCGGGACAGGGGGCGGATTCTGGCTATGGCTACACCTTC
d_gene: TRBD1; abundance: NA; j_gene: TRBJ2-6; v_gene: TRBV30; CDR3aa: CAWRRTGIFSGANVLTF; CDR3nt: TGTGCCTGGAGGAGGACAGGGATTTTTTCTGGGGCCAACGTCCTGACTTTC
d_gene: TRBD1; abundance: NA; j_gene: TRBJ2-3; v_gene: TRBV5-8; CDR3aa: CASSHGQAGTDTQYF; CDR3nt: TGTGCCAGCAGCCACGGACAGGCGGGCACAGATACGCAGTATTTT
d_gene: NA; abundance: NA; j_gene: TRBJ2-7; v_gene: TRBV19; CDR3aa: CASSISLFTYEQYF; CDR3nt: TGTGCCAGTAGTATCTCTCTCTTCACCTACGAGCAGTACTTC
d_gene: NA; abundance: NA; j_gene: TRBJ1-5; v_gene: TRBV27; CDR3aa: CASSSRQPYSNQPQHF; CDR3nt: TGTGCCAGCAGTTCGCGACAGCCCTATAGCAATCAGCCCCAGCATTTT
d_gene: NA; abundance: NA; j_gene: TRBJ2-1; v_gene: TRBV7-9; CDR3aa: CASSLVGGSSSYNEQFF; CDR3nt: TGTGCCAGCAGCTTAGTGGGGGGCTCCAGCTCCTACAATGAGCAGTTCTTC
d_gene: NA; abundance: NA; j_gene: TRBJ2-7; v_gene: TRBV5-1; CDR3aa: CASSPEFERGEQYF; CDR3nt: TGCGCCAGCAGCCCCGAATTTGAACGGGGCGAGCAGTACTTC
d_gene: NA; abundance: NA; j_gene: TRBJ2-3; v_gene: TRBV7-9; CDR3aa: CASSGDGVTQYF; CDR3nt: TGTGCCAGCAGCGGAGACGGGGTTACGCAGTATTTT
d_gene: NA; abundance: NA; j_gene: TRBJ2-7; v_gene: TRBV7-2; CDR3aa: CASSPLLAATFSYEQYF; CDR3nt: TGTGCCAGCAGCCCCCTCTTGGCGGCTACCTTCTCCTACGAGCAGTACTTC
d_gene: NA; abundance: NA; j_gene: TRBJ1-1; v_gene: TRBV5-6; CDR3aa: CASSSGADTEAFF; CDR3nt: TGTGCCAGCAGCTCCGGGGCCGACACTGAAGCTTTCTTT
d_gene: NA; abundance: once; j_gene: TRBJ2-6; v_gene: TRBV5-1; CDR3aa: CASSLEAGVGANVLTF; CDR3nt: TGCGCCAGCAGCTTGGAGGCAGGGGTCGGGGCCAACGTCCTGACTTTC
d_gene: NA; abundance: NA; j_gene: TRBJ2-7; v_gene: TRBV30; CDR3aa: CAVGLGGTEQYF; CDR3nt: TGTGCCGTCGGGCTAGGCGGGACGGAGCAGTACTTC
d_gene: NA; abundance: NA; j_gene: TRBJ1-5; v_gene: TRBV28; CDR3aa: CASTPVGVFNQPQHF; CDR3nt: TGTGCCAGCACTCCTGTAGGTGTCTTCAATCAGCCCCAGCATTTT
d_gene: NA; abundance: NA; j_gene: TRBJ2-7; v_gene: TRBV4-3; CDR3aa: CASSHDYGPIGKRRAYEQYF; CDR3nt: TGCGCCAGCAGCCACGACTATGGCCCCATAGGGAAGCGAAGGGCCTACGAGCAGTACTTC
d_gene: TRBD1; abundance: NA; j_gene: TRBJ1-4; v_gene: TRBV30; CDR3aa: CAWSPLSTGGPWEKLFF; CDR3nt: TGTGCCTGGAGTCCCCTCTCAACAGGGGGGCCCTGGGAAAAACTGTTTTTT
d_gene: NA; abundance: NA; j_gene: TRBJ2-3; v_gene: TRBV7-9; CDR3aa: CASVRGGTDTQYF; CDR3nt: TGTGCCAGCGTGCGCGGCGGTACAGATACGCAGTATTTT
d_gene: NA; abundance: NA; j_gene: TRBJ2-1; v_gene: TRBV11-2; CDR3aa: CASSLSMSYNEQFF; CDR3nt: TGTGCCAGCAGCTTAAGTATGTCCTACAATGAGCAGTTCTTC
d_gene: NA; abundance: NA; j_gene: TRBJ1-1; v_gene: TRBV5-6; CDR3aa: CASSLGGGWVTEAFF; CDR3nt: TGTGCCAGCAGCTTGGGAGGGGGTTGGGTCACTGAAGCTTTCTTT
d_gene: NA; abundance: NA; j_gene: TRBJ2-7; v_gene: TRBV4-2; CDR3aa: CASSQDLPYEQYF; CDR3nt: TGTGCCAGCAGCCAAGATCTCCCCTACGAGCAGTACTTC
d_gene: TRBD1; abundance: NA; j_gene: TRBJ2-4; v_gene: TRBV7-9; CDR3aa: CASSPSLDRGENIQYF; CDR3nt: TGTGCCAGCAGCCCCTCCCTAGACAGGGGCGAAAACATTCAGTACTTC
d_gene: TRBD2; abundance: NA; j_gene: TRBJ2-1; v_gene: TRBV10-2; CDR3aa: CASQYNSGRSRNEQFF; CDR3nt: TGCGCCAGCCAATATAATAGCGGGAGGTCACGGAATGAGCAGTTCTTC
d_gene: NA; abundance: NA; j_gene: TRBJ2-7; v_gene: TRBV10-3; CDR3aa: CAIRGTSSYEQYF; CDR3nt: TGTGCCATCAGGGGCACTTCCTCCTACGAGCAGTACTTC
d_gene: NA; abundance: NA; j_gene: TRBJ2-7; v_gene: TRBV27; CDR3aa: CASNPRGTLGEQYF; CDR3nt: TGTGCCAGCAACCCACGAGGCACGTTGGGCGAGCAGTACTTC
d_gene: NA; abundance: NA; j_gene: TRBJ2-5; v_gene: TRBV27; CDR3aa: CASSLSIRGRGETQYF; CDR3nt: TGTGCCAGCAGTTTATCGATAAGGGGAAGGGGGGAGACCCAGTACTTC
d_gene: NA; abundance: NA; j_gene: TRBJ2-3; v_gene: TRBV18; CDR3aa: CASSPTGTPINTQYF; CDR3nt: TGTGCCAGCTCACCAACCGGGACTCCCATAAATACGCAGTATTTT
d_gene: NA; abundance: NA; j_gene: TRBJ2-7; v_gene: TRBV7-9; CDR3aa: CASSLALSYEQYF; CDR3nt: TGTGCCAGCAGCTTAGCACTCTCCTACGAGCAGTACTTC
d_gene: NA; abundance: NA; j_gene: TRBJ2-3; v_gene: TRBV6-4; CDR3aa: CARDGHQGTDTQYF; CDR3nt: TGTGCCAGGGACGGGCATCAGGGCACAGATACGCAGTATTTT
d_gene: NA; abundance: once; j_gene: TRBJ1-6; v_gene: TRBV30; CDR3aa: CAWSVQDNSPLHF; CDR3nt: TGTGCCTGGAGTGTACAGGACAATTCACCCCTCCACTTT
d_gene: NA; abundance: once; j_gene: TRBJ2-7; v_gene: TRBV10-1; CDR3aa: CASSGGYEQYF; CDR3nt: TGCGCCAGCAGTGGCGGGTACGAGCAGTACTTC
d_gene: TRBD2; abundance: NA; j_gene: TRBJ2-7; v_gene: TRBV5-6; CDR3aa: CATTRTSGYEQYF; CDR3nt: TGTGCCACCACTAGAACTAGCGGCTACGAGCAGTACTTC
d_gene: NA; abundance: NA; j_gene: TRBJ1-3; v_gene: TRBV9; CDR3aa: CASSRSRVSGNTIYF; CDR3nt: TGTGCCAGCAGCAGATCACGGGTCTCTGGAAACACCATATATTTT
d_gene: TRBD2; abundance: NA; j_gene: TRBJ2-7; v_gene: TRBV7-8; CDR3aa: CASSLAGLAEGEEQYF; CDR3nt: TGTGCCAGCAGCTTAGCCGGACTAGCGGAGGGGGAAGAGCAGTACTTC
d_gene: NA; abundance: NA; j_gene: TRBJ2-1; v_gene: TRBV5-1; CDR3aa: CASTSFLFSYNEQFF; CDR3nt: TGCGCCAGCACAAGTTTTTTGTTCTCCTACAATGAGCAGTTCTTC
d_gene: TRBD2; abundance: NA; j_gene: TRBJ2-7; v_gene: TRBV2; CDR3aa: CASSANGEGYPYEQYF; CDR3nt: TGTGCCAGCAGCGCGAATGGGGAGGGGTATCCCTACGAGCAGTACTTC
d_gene: TRBD2; abundance: NA; j_gene: TRBJ2-1; v_gene: TRBV5-1; CDR3aa: CASSLEGGGYNEQFF; CDR3nt: TGCGCCAGCAGCTTGGAGGGCGGGGGCTACAATGAGCAGTTCTTC
d_gene: NA; abundance: NA; j_gene: TRBJ2-4; v_gene: TRBV9; CDR3aa: CASSPRWAVLAKNIQYF; CDR3nt: TGTGCCAGCAGCCCCCGGTGGGCAGTACTAGCCAAAAACATTCAGTACTTC
d_gene: TRBD1; abundance: NA; j_gene: TRBJ2-7; v_gene: TRBV27; CDR3aa: CASSVTGTAVPSYEQYF; CDR3nt: TGTGCCAGCAGTGTTACCGGGACAGCCGTCCCCTCCTACGAGCAGTACTTC
d_gene: TRBD2; abundance: NA; j_gene: TRBJ2-7; v_gene: TRBV19; CDR3aa: CASSIGRGLANSYEQYF; CDR3nt: TGTGCCAGTAGTATAGGGCGTGGACTAGCGAATTCCTACGAGCAGTACTTC
d_gene: TRBD2; abundance: NA; j_gene: TRBJ2-3; v_gene: TRBV7-6; CDR3aa: CASSPRTSGSLDTQYF; CDR3nt: TGTGCCAGCAGCCCGAGGACTAGCGGGAGCCTAGATACGCAGTATTTT
d_gene: TRBD2; abundance: once; j_gene: TRBJ2-4; v_gene: TRBV29-1; CDR3aa: CSAIRQTGIWTSGRDMAKNIQYF; CDR3nt: TGCAGCGCCATAAGACAGACCGGGATTTGGACTAGCGGGCGAGATATGGCCAAAAACATTCAGTACTTC
d_gene: NA; abundance: NA; j_gene: TRBJ2-1; v_gene: TRBV7-9; CDR3aa: CASSNNEQGDEQFF; CDR3nt: TGTGCCAGCAGCAACAACGAACAGGGCGATGAGCAGTTCTTC
d_gene: NA; abundance: NA; j_gene: TRBJ1-1; v_gene: TRBV7-9; CDR3aa: CASSPDLNTEAFF; CDR3nt: TGTGCCAGCAGCCCGGACCTGAACACTGAAGCTTTCTTT
d_gene: TRBD1; abundance: NA; j_gene: TRBJ1-2; v_gene: TRBV27; CDR3aa: CASSAGGWSYTF; CDR3nt: TGTGCCAGCAGCGCAGGGGGCTGGAGCTACACCTTC
d_gene: TRBD1; abundance: NA; j_gene: TRBJ2-5; v_gene: TRBV27; CDR3aa: CASSLGTGARQETQYF; CDR3nt: TGTGCCAGCAGCCTAGGGACAGGGGCCCGGCAAGAGACCCAGTACTTC